The TCR beta chain described here comes from a study of T cells in localized non-small cell lung cancer. Regarding the study as a whole: Uninvolved neighboring lung showed the greatest T cell clonality, exceeding tumor. Elevated blood T cell density was associated with longer overall survival. Within adjacent lung there appeared a median approximately 62 of the top 100 tumor clones.

On this clone: Its antigen is still unknown.

Germline CDR1 reads SGHNT; CDR2 reads YYREEE (reference sequence). Unmatched junction bases numbered 8, after V lost 3 bases and J lost 6 bases. The CDR3 length is 15 residues. This table comes from immunoSEQ multiplex PCR, and its TCRdb copy is limited to in-frame clones, with some not included. The repertoire holds approximately 81,000 clones, more than 75% seen once, with approximately 22% in the top ten. This clonotype was obtained from a woman between 35 and 70 years old with stage I squamous cell lung carcinoma. V and J are TRBV5-4 and TRBJ1-2; 10 bases map to TRBD1. The starting material was peripheral blood, obtained before any cancer treatment. The CDR3: CASSSGRQGADGYTF. CDR3 sequence (DNA): TGTGCCAGCAGCTCTGGGCGACAGGGGGCAGATGGCTACACCTTC.